The next 9 T cell receptor beta chains were all read from a single sample in a study of cytomegalovirus exposure and HLA in healthy donors. The PCR ran on 60 Vbeta and 13 Jbeta primers. This table comes from immunoSEQ multiplex PCR, and its TCRdb copy is limited to in-frame clones, with some not included. The repertoire has around 150,000 clones, around 79% of them found once; the top ten carry over 1.1%. The source material was PBMCs. The receptors shown here come from a man in his late teens or twenties in good health and CMV-seronegative.

The count of this clone is one. The chain combines TRBV9 with TRBJ1-1; D not certain. Germline loops: CDR1 SGDLS, CDR2 YYNGEE. Trimming left V 2 bases short and J 4 bases short, with 21 bases between. This CDR3 has 17 amino acids. CDR3 nucleotide sequence: TGTGCCAGCAGCGTGGGAAGCGGTTCAGAATGGGGCACTGAAGCTTTCTTT. As protein: CASSVGSGSEWGTEAFF.

Only a few counts were recorded for this clone. J is TRBJ2-3 and V is TRBV7-9, with D unresolved. V was trimmed by 1 base and J by 0 bases, leaving 11 bases between them. Germline CDR1 is SEHNR and CDR2 is FQNEAQ (reference sequence). The CDR3 contains 16 residues. The CDR3 nucleotides are TGTGCCAGCAGCTTAGGGTCCTCAGTTAGCACAGATACGCAGTATTTT. Amino acid sequence: CASSLGSSVSTDTQYF.

In DNA form, the CDR3 reads TGTGCCAGCAGTTTTGACAGTCTTATGAACACTGAAGCTTTCTTT. It is translated as CASSFDSLMNTEAFF. The J gene is TRBJ1-1, the V gene TRBV28; D may be TRBD1 (5 bases). Germline V gene lookup returns CDR1 MDHEN and CDR2 SYDVKM. There are 15 residues in the CDR3. Trimming removed 3 bases from V and 0 bases from J, with 11 bases in between.

V usage is TRBV5-4 and J usage is TRBJ1-1; 8 bases agree with TRBD1. Per the germline V gene, CDR1 is SGHNT and CDR2 is YYREEE (reference sequence). The CDR3 has 14 residues. Losses at the gene ends were 6 bases for V and 0 bases for J; bases not matched to a gene: 4. CDR3 nucleotide sequence: TGTGCCAGCAACCGGGACAGGATGAACACTGAAGCTTTCTTT. This encodes CASNRDRMNTEAFF.

V is TRBV4-1 and J is TRBJ2-1; D is perhaps TRBD2 (6 bases). This CDR3 is built from 16 residues. Germline V gene data show CDR1 as MGHRA and CDR2 as YSYEKL. V lost 7 bases, J lost 0 bases, and 16 bases lay in between. CDR3 sequence: CASTVRAGSSYNEQFF. The CDR3 nucleotides are TGCGCCAGCACCGTCCGGGCGGGGAGCTCCTACAATGAGCAGTTCTTC.

The V and J genes are TRBV7-2 and TRBJ2-3, with D perhaps TRBD2 (6 bases). The germline V gene has CDR1 SGHTA and CDR2 FQGNSA. CDR3 length: 13 amino acids. V was shortened by 3 bases and J by 4 bases, with 8 bases between the two germline ends. Here the CDR3 reads CASSFGSADTQYF. For the CDR3, the DNA is TGTGCCAGCAGCTTCGGGAGTGCAGATACGCAGTATTTT.

The rearrangement links TRBV10-1 to TRBJ2-1; TRBD1 is a possible D gene (5 bases). Germline V gene lookup returns CDR1 WNHNN and CDR2 SYGVQD (reference sequence). This CDR3 is 16 amino acids long. The V gene lost 2 bases and the J gene lost 7 bases, with 18 bases spanning the gap. The chain's CDR3 is CASSETPAGPRNEQFF. The CDR3 nucleotides read TGCGCCAGCAGTGAGACCCCGGCAGGGCCGAGGAATGAGCAGTTCTTC.

The chain recombines TRBV7-8 with TRBJ1-5; TRBD1 matches 7 bases. Germline V gene sequence: CDR1 SGHVS, CDR2 FQNEAQ. This CDR3 has 16 residues. Losses at the gene ends were 1 base for V and 0 bases for J; bases not matched to a gene: 3. The CDR3 sequence is CASSLGAGGSNQPQHF. CDR3 coding DNA: TGTGCCAGCAGCTTAGGCGCAGGGGGTAGCAATCAGCCCCAGCATTTT.

The rearrangement joins TRBV28 to TRBJ2-7, with D possibly being TRBD2 (6 bases). The CDR3 has 12 amino acids. Germline lookup yields CDR1 MDHEN and CDR2 SYDVKM. The germline V and J ends were trimmed by 11 bases and 3 bases, with 14 bases remaining between them. The CDR3 loop reads CASAIADYEQYF. CDR3 nucleotide sequence: TGTGCCTCGGCAATAGCGGACTACGAGCAGTACTTC.